This TCR beta chain stems from a study of shared clonotypes between healthy human individuals. Background on the study: Researchers assigned three CD4 naive, three CD4 memory, two CD8 naive and one CD8 memory plate to each donor. Broader study findings: It was observed that approximately 5% of naive CD4 clonotypes were shared across a handful of donors.

Sequencing was performed with immunoSEQ multiplex PCR; in TCRdb, only in-frame clones are kept and a portion is missing. The data contain roughly 2 million clones, 85% to 95% of them singletons. On this clone: Its cognate antigen is unknown.

The sequencing input was naive CD4+ T cells sorted from blood. The subset here: CD45RA+ positively selected. This receptor was obtained from a man aged 18 to 30 in good health.

The CDR3, as DNA: TGTGCCAGCAGTTTGCAACAGCTGCCCTACGAGCAGTACTTC. Encoded protein: CASSLQQLPYEQYF. The chain carries TRBV28 and TRBJ2-7; D unresolved. The V gene lost 3 bases and the J gene lost 2 bases, with 11 bases spanning the gap. The CDR3 runs 14 residues. CDR1 and CDR2 from the germline V gene are MDHEN and SYDVKM.